One sample yielded the 20 T cell receptor beta chains listed below, sequenced in a study of tumor and adjacent non-tumor tissue in lung cancer. This sample's RNA came from whole unsorted tissue. Three rounds of nested PCR, following a modified ARM-PCR protocol, produced the TCRbeta library. MiXCR, applied by TCRdb to the multiplex PCR reads, yields one record per CDR3 protein. The table lists about 200,000 distinct CDR3 sequences, over 55% of them singletons. Sequencing was performed on lung tumor tissue. These receptors all stem from a man aged 55 to 70 with non-small cell lung cancer.

The rearrangement uses TRBV20-1 and TRBJ2-4, with D unclear. Germline V gives CDR1 DFQATT, CDR2 SNEGSKA (reference sequence). The CDR3 loop spans 15 amino acids. Between the trimmed V and J ends, which lost 3 bases and 3 bases, there was a span of 15 bases. The CDR3 nucleotides are TGCAGTGCTAGTTTACCGGATGTCGGCAAAAACATTCAGTACTTC. It specifies CSASLPDVGKNIQYF.

The V and J genes are TRBV28 and TRBJ1-2; a weak D match, TRBD1 (6 bases). The CDR3 has 16 residues. The V and J ends lost 6 bases and 4 bases respectively, with 21 bases between them. Germline V lookup: CDR1 MDHEN, CDR2 SYDVKM. CDR3 DNA sequence: TGTGCCAGCAGCTCTTACCGCCTGGGACACATCTATGGCTACACCTTC. Translated: CASSSYRLGHIYGYTF.

To note about this clonotype: A much larger clone is a single base away; this may be a read error. The chain uses TRBV4-2 and TRBJ1-1; the D is unclear. Germline assignment: CDR1 LGHNA and CDR2 YNFKEQ. The CDR3 length is 13 residues. CDR3 in DNA: TGTGCCAGCAGCCAAGGGGGAGACACTGAAACTTTCTTT. It specifies CASSQGGDTETFF.

Regarding this clonotype: The conserved closing phenylalanine or tryptophan is absent in this CDR3, likely reflecting a read error. The limits of the CDR3 on the DNA are not certain, so only TCRdb's listed CDR3 is given. The chain employs TRBV20-1 and TRBJ2-3; the D call in the table, TRBD2, was not verified against the DNA. The CDR3 region is 17 residues in length, termini included. The germline CDR1 and CDR2 sequences are DFQATT and SNEGSKA (reference sequence). The CDR3: CSASVQGGGGAGDTMYY.

Of note for this clonotype: The junction and the germline gene differ at one end; a read error may be behind it. The chain combines TRBV6-2 or TRBV6-3 with TRBJ1-1; D ambiguous. The CDR3 extends over 19 amino acids. Germline CDR1 MNHEY, CDR2 SVGEGT. This CDR3 is CANSYPTSSSIFQNTEAFF. Written as DNA, the CDR3 is TGTGCCAACAGTTACCCGACTTCTTCCTCGATCTTCCAGAACACTGAAGCTTTCTTT.

Notes on this clonotype: This may come from a read error, since a much larger clone is one base off. The chain has TRBV4-1 and TRBJ2-3; D possibly corresponds to TRBD1 (5 bases). V was trimmed by 3 bases and J by 6 bases, leaving 19 bases between them. The CDR3 contains 16 residues. CDR1 and CDR2 (germline): MGHRA, YSYEKL. The CDR3 reads CASSHLTGSQVDTQYF. CDR3 DNA sequence: TGCGCCAGCAGCCACCTGACCGGGTCACAGGTCGATACGCAGTATTTT.

This chain connects TRBV5-4 to TRBJ2-3; D may be TRBD2 (5 bases). Trimming pared 8 bases from V and 2 bases from J, leaving 18 bases between. Germline values: CDR1 SGHNT, CDR2 YYREEE (reference sequence). The CDR3 covers 15 residues. The CDR3: CASSQSGGYTDTQYF. CDR3 coding DNA: TGTGCCAGTAGCCAGTCGGGCGGGTACACAGATACGCAGTATTTT.

This clonotype has just a few counts. Sequence at one end of the junction differs from germline and may be a read error. J is TRBJ1-1 and V is TRBV10-2; D is ambiguous. The CDR3 totals 15 residues. Germline CDR1 WSHSY, CDR2 SAAADI. The CDR3 loop reads CASKRGTHMNTEASF. The CDR3 nucleotides read TGCGCCAGCAAAAGAGGCACGCACATGAACACTGAAGCTTCCTTT.

This clonotype has ten or more counts. The V gene is TRBV10-1, the J gene TRBJ2-2; TRBD1 might be the D (5 bases). This CDR3 has 14 residues. Looked up from germline, CDR1 is WNHNN and CDR2 is SYGVQD (reference sequence). The V end lost 5 bases, the J end lost 0 bases, and 7 bases lay between the germline ends. CDR3 sequence (DNA): TGCGCCAGCAGTAGACAGTCGAACACCGGGGAGCTGTTTTTT. It yields the protein CASSRQSNTGELFF.

As regards this clonotype: Sequence at one end of the junction differs from germline and may be a read error. V is TRBV28 and J is TRBJ1-1, with a tentative D call TRBD1 (5 bases). The germline V gene has CDR1 MDHEN and CDR2 SYDVKM. The length of the CDR3 is 13 residues. The CDR3 nucleotides read TGCGCCAGCAGTTTGAGGGGCCGCGCTGAAGCTTTCTTT. Its protein product is CASSLRGRAEAFF.

The V gene is TRBV4-1, the J gene TRBJ2-3; 11 bases fit TRBD2. V dropped 4 bases and J dropped 1; count of bases not matched to a gene: 4. CDR3 length equals 16 residues. From germline, CDR1 is MGHRA and CDR2 YSYEKL. The chain's CDR3 is CASSLELAGGTDTQYF. The CDR3 DNA follows: TGCGCCAGCAGCCTTGAACTAGCGGGAGGCACAGATACGCAGTATTTT.

Remarks on this clonotype: Since a much larger clone is just one base distant, this may be a read error. The CDR3 spells CATSDSGRWDGYTF. The CDR3 DNA is TGTGCCACCAGTGACTCCGGGAGGTGGGATGGCTACACCTTC. The chain uses TRBV24-1 and TRBJ1-2; no clear D gene. Germline V gives CDR1 KGHDR, CDR2 SFDVKD. This CDR3 is 14 amino acids long. Trimming removed 4 bases at V and 6 bases at J, with 14 bases between.

Comment on this clonotype: Because it lacks the conserved phenylalanine or tryptophan at the end, this CDR3 is likely a read error. This chain connects TRBV11-2 to TRBJ2-2; no clear D gene. V was pared by 0 bases and J by 1 base, with 9 bases between. The germline gives CDR1 SGHAT, CDR2 FQNNGV. The length of the CDR3 is 16 residues. This CDR3 reads CASSLEGFLNTGELFL. CDR3 coding DNA: TGTGCCAGCAGCTTAGAGGGATTTCTGAACACCGGGGAGCTGTTTTTA.

Regarding this clonotype: This may be a read error, as it is one base from a much larger clone. No conserved phenylalanine or tryptophan ends this CDR3, so it is likely a read error. The chain carries TRBV6-1 and TRBJ2-7; TRBD1 agrees at 8 bases. Germline V gene lookup returns CDR1 MNHNS and CDR2 SASEGT. After removal of 8 bases from V and 3 bases from J, the junction contained 6 bases not matched to a gene. The CDR3 extends over 13 amino acids. CDR3 amino acids: CASEQGVRYEQYY. The CDR3 nucleotides are TGTGCCAGCGAACAGGGGGTGCGCTACGAGCAGTACTAC.

A remark on this clonotype: Because it lacks the conserved phenylalanine or tryptophan at the end, this CDR3 is likely a read error. This rearrangement joins TRBV6-1 to TRBJ2-3; TRBD1 matches at 7 bases. The length of the CDR3 is 14 residues. Germline CDR1 is MNHNS and CDR2 is SASEGT. After removal of 8 bases from V and 0 bases from J, the junction contained 5 bases not matched to a gene. CDR3 amino acids: CASRDRDSTDTQYY. The CDR3 DNA is TGTGCCAGCCGAGACAGGGATAGCACAGATACGCAGTATTAT.

As to this clonotype: It may be a read error: a sequence one base away is much more abundant. The chain links TRBV20-1 to TRBJ2-2; D is unclear. Looked up from germline, CDR1 is DFQATT and CDR2 is SNEGSKA (reference sequence). This CDR3 contains 16 residues. V lost 1 base, J lost 0 bases, and 12 bases lay in between. The CDR3: CSARVSWAANTGELFF. CDR3 sequence (DNA): TGCAGTGCTAGAGTGTCGTGGGCGGCGAACACCGGGGAGCTGTTTTTT.

Comment on this clonotype: A clone one base away is much larger, so this may be a read error. V and J are TRBV29-1 and TRBJ2-5; no firm D call. This CDR3 has 11 residues. Germline V gene lookup returns CDR1 SQVTM and CDR2 ANQGSEA. The CDR3 spells CSVEFAETEYF. The CDR3 DNA follows: TGCAGCGTTGAGTTTGCGGAGACCGAGTACTTC.

On this clonotype itself: A junction end diverges from the germline sequence, so it may reflect a read error. The chain uses TRBV10-2 and TRBJ1-6, with D unresolved. This CDR3 comprises 14 residues. The germline V gene encodes CDR1 WSHSY and CDR2 SAAADI. The CDR3: CASSRNTANSLLHF. As DNA, the CDR3 is TGCGCCAGCAGCCGGAACACCGCTAATTCACTCCTCCACTTT.

The V gene is TRBV6-2 or TRBV6-3, the J gene TRBJ2-2; no clear D gene. Trimming shortened V by 9 bases and J by 8 bases, and 16 bases separated the two germline ends. Germline lookup yields CDR1 MNHEY and CDR2 SVGEGT. The CDR3 spans 13 residues. CDR3 residues: CASSSTRLGELFF. For the CDR3, the DNA is TGTGCCAGTAGCAGTACAAGGTTAGGGGAGCTGTTTTTT.

The chain employs TRBV6-5 and TRBJ2-7, with D perhaps matching TRBD1 or TRBD2 (5 bases each). The CDR3 is made up of 14 amino acids. V gave up 6 bases and J gave up 4 bases, with 16 bases separating them. Per germline, CDR1 MNHEY and CDR2 SVGAGI. CDR3 coding DNA: TGTGCCAGCAGGACTACCCCCGCAGGGTACGAGCAGTACTTC. Protein: CASRTTPAGYEQYF.